The rows below give T cell receptor beta chains drawn from one sample of a study of cytomegalovirus exposure and HLA in healthy donors. Method: immunoSEQ multiplex PCR; TCRdb's copy keeps in-frame clones and lacks some. This sample has roughly 100,000 clones, with approximately 78% found just once. The sample consisted of PBMCs. These receptors came from an older woman in good health and CMV-seronegative. Each CDR3 is given with its conserved first and last residue. A D gene is named only where the DNA matches it firmly. For some rows the clone size is stated as once, few or many, or as a class when expanded; others skip it.

TRBV10-2	TRBJ2-1	TRBD2	few	TGCGCCAGCGGGGAGACTAGCGTTTACAATGAGCAGTTCTTC	CASGETSVYNEQFF
TRBV7-9	TRBJ1-2	-	-	TGTGCCAGCAGCTTAGATTCAGGGATCGTAACCTTC	CASSLDSGIVTF
TRBV9	TRBJ2-5	-	-	TGTGCCAGCAGCGTACGAGCTGGGAGAGAGACCCAGTACTTC	CASSVRAGRETQYF
TRBV5-4	TRBJ2-5	TRBD1	-	TGTGCCAGCCAAGACAGGGACCTCCAAGAGACCCAGTACTTC	CASQDRDLQETQYF
TRBV9	TRBJ2-5	TRBD2	-	TGTGCCAGCAGCGGGGGACTAGCGGGAGTAGAGACCCAGTACTTC	CASSGGLAGVETQYF
TRBV5-1	TRBJ2-3	-	-	TGCGCCAGCAGCTTGGGGGCCAGCACAGATACGCAGTATTTT	CASSLGASTDTQYF
TRBV28	TRBJ1-4	TRBD1	-	TGTGCCAGCAGTCTAGGACAGGGGTATAATGAAAAACTGTTTTTT	CASSLGQGYNEKLFF
TRBV6-1	TRBJ1-5	TRBD1	-	TGTGCCAGCAGGCCAGGGGGTTATAGCAATCAGCCCCAGCATTTT	CASRPGGYSNQPQHF
TRBV7-2	TRBJ2-7	-	-	TGTGCCAGCAGCCCGAGTTCAGGGGACGAGCAGTACTTC	CASSPSSGDEQYF
TRBV30	TRBJ2-1	-	once	TGTGCCTGGACTAGCGAGTACAATGAGCAGTTCTTC	CAWTSEYNEQFF
TRBV2	TRBJ1-2	TRBD1	-	TGTGCCAGCAGTGAAGCGACGAGACAGGGGCCATGGACCTTC	CASSEATRQGPWTF
TRBV2	TRBJ1-2	-	once	TGTGCCAGCAGGGGTCAGGGTGCGGGGTCCTACACCTTC	CASRGQGAGSYTF
TRBV18	TRBJ2-2	TRBD1	-	TGTGCCAGCTCACCCCTTGGGACAGAGAACACCGGGGAGCTGTTTTTT	CASSPLGTENTGELFF
TRBV7-6	TRBJ2-4	TRBD1	few	TGTGCCAGCAGCTCCCTCGACAGGGGAATTCAGTACTTC	CASSSLDRGIQYF
TRBV7-2	TRBJ2-1	-	few	TGTGCCAGCAGCCCCGGGAGCTCCTACAATGAGCAGTTCTTC	CASSPGSSYNEQFF
TRBV7-2	TRBJ2-3	-	-	TGTGCCAGCAGTTCATCCGGGACTCGTGGGGATACGCAGTATTTT	CASSSSGTRGDTQYF
TRBV5-1	TRBJ1-1	TRBD1	-	TGCGCCAGCAGCTTGTGGACAGGAACCAACACTGAAGCTTTCTTT	CASSLWTGTNTEAFF
TRBV5-1	TRBJ2-2	TRBD2	-	TGCGCCAGCAGCAACGCCGGGACTAGCAAAGAGAACACCGGGGAGCTGTTTTTT	CASSNAGTSKENTGELFF
TRBV7-9	TRBJ2-7	-	-	TGTGCCAGCAGCTCCCGGACAGTCCCCTACGAGCAGTACTTC	CASSSRTVPYEQYF
TRBV7-2	TRBJ1-1	-	-	TGTGCCAGCAGCTTAAATGCAGGGCTTACTGAAGCTTTCTTT	CASSLNAGLTEAFF
TRBV29-1	TRBJ2-7	TRBD1	-	TGCAGCGTTGAAGAAGGCCGGACAGGGAGCTACGAGCAGTACTTC	CSVEEGRTGSYEQYF
TRBV9	TRBJ2-7	-	-	TGTGCCAGCAGCGTAACCGGCGGTCGGGAGCAGTACTTC	CASSVTGGREQYF
TRBV2	TRBJ1-2	TRBD1	-	TGTGCCAGCAGCGAGGGGGACAGGGGCAGCTATGGCTACACCTTC	CASSEGDRGSYGYTF
TRBV15	TRBJ1-2	-	once	TGTGCCACCAGCAGGGGAGTAGATGGCTACACCTTC	CATSRGVDGYTF
TRBV5-1	TRBJ2-1	-	-	TGCGCCAGCAGCTTGGACTCTGACAATGAGCAGTTCTTC	CASSLDSDNEQFF
TRBV20-1	TRBJ2-3	-	-	TGCAGTGCTAGAGTTACGGAGACGCAGTATTTT	CSARVTETQYF
TRBV29-1	TRBJ1-3	TRBD1	-	TGCAGCGTGGGATCCGGGACAGGGGGCCCGAGCTCTGGAAACACCATATATTTT	CSVGSGTGGPSSGNTIYF
TRBV7-6	TRBJ2-3	TRBD2	-	TGTGCCAGCAGCCCGAGCGGGAGGGCCATTCCAGATACGCAGTATTTT	CASSPSGRAIPDTQYF
TRBV2	TRBJ1-1	-	-	TGTGCCAGCAGTGGGGGGGTCGGGGAAGCTTTCTTT	CASSGGVGEAFF
TRBV2	TRBJ2-1	-	-	TGTGCCAGCAGTCGGGACTTCAGGTCCAACAATGAGCAGTTCTTC	CASSRDFRSNNEQFF
TRBV10-2	TRBJ2-3	-	-	TGCGCCAGCAGTGACCCTGACAGGGATACGCAGTATTTT	CASSDPDRDTQYF
TRBV4-1	TRBJ2-7	-	-	TGCGCCAGCAGCCAAGGCGGCGGGGCTTCCTACGAGCAGTACTTC	CASSQGGGASYEQYF
TRBV27	TRBJ2-3	-	-	TGTGCCAGCAGTTTCTCTGTCCCCCTCACAGATACGCAGTATTTT	CASSFSVPLTDTQYF
TRBV7-2	TRBJ1-2	-	-	TGTGCCAGCAGCTTAGACAGGTTGCATGGCTACACCTTC	CASSLDRLHGYTF
TRBV2	TRBJ2-2	-	-	TGTGCCAGCAGCCGGACTCTCCTTATCACCGGGGAGCTGTTTTTT	CASSRTLLITGELFF
TRBV27	TRBJ1-1	-	-	TGTGCCAGCAGACAGGGTCGGAACACTGAAGCTTTCTTT	CASRQGRNTEAFF
TRBV9	TRBJ1-2	TRBD1	-	TGTGCCAACCAGGGGGTTAACTATGGCTACACCTTC	CANQGVNYGYTF
TRBV5-1	TRBJ2-6	-	-	TGCGCCAGCAGCCTCAGCTCTGGGGCCAACGTCCTGACTTTC	CASSLSSGANVLTF
TRBV6-1	TRBJ2-5	-	-	TGTGCCAGCAGTGAAGCACGGGTTCAAGAGACCCAGTACTTC	CASSEARVQETQYF
TRBV18	TRBJ2-5	TRBD1	-	TGTGCCAGCTCACGGGACAGGGCTACGAAGACCCAGTACTTC	CASSRDRATKTQYF
TRBV18	TRBJ1-5	-	-	TGTGCCAGCTCACCTACTGCCCCGTCTAGGTATGGGAATCAGCCCCAGCATTTT	CASSPTAPSRYGNQPQHF
TRBV5-1	TRBJ2-3	-	-	TGCGCCAGCAGCGACCGTTTAGGGGTTGGAGATACGCAGTATTTT	CASSDRLGVGDTQYF
TRBV19	TRBJ1-5	-	few	TGTGCCAGTAGGTCTCCCAATCAGCCCCAGCATTTT	CASRSPNQPQHF
TRBV20-1	TRBJ2-5	-	few	TGCAGTGCTAGCGGAGAGACCCAGTACTTC	CSASGETQYF
TRBV6-1	TRBJ1-5	-	few	TGTGCCAGCAAGTTTTGGCTTTTGGGCAATCAGCCCCAGCATTTT	CASKFWLLGNQPQHF
TRBV28	TRBJ1-5	-	-	TGTGCCAGCAGTGGCGGGGGCGATGGTAATCAGCCCCAGCATTTT	CASSGGGDGNQPQHF
TRBV5-8	TRBJ1-1	TRBD1	-	TGTGCCAGCAGCTTGAATAAGGGGGCTGTGAACACTGAAGCTTTCTTT	CASSLNKGAVNTEAFF
TRBV9	TRBJ2-5	TRBD1	-	TGTGCCAGCAGCCCGGGACAGGGGGCGGGGACCCAGTACTTC	CASSPGQGAGTQYF
TRBV12-5	TRBJ1-3	-	-	TGTGCTAGTGGTACAATAGTAGCCGGGTCTGGAAACACCATATATTTT	CASGTIVAGSGNTIYF
TRBV28	TRBJ1-1	-	-	TGTGCCAGCAGTCTGCCGGGGACGGGGGCTGAAGCTTTCTTT	CASSLPGTGAEAFF
TRBV7-9	TRBJ2-2	-	few	TGTGCCAGCAGCCCACACCCAGGGGCTAGCGGATTCACCGGGGAGCTGTTTTTT	CASSPHPGASGFTGELFF
TRBV7-6	TRBJ2-5	-	-	TGTGCCAGCAGCTTGGCAGCGTACCAAGAGACCCAGTACTTC	CASSLAAYQETQYF
TRBV6-5	TRBJ2-5	-	once	TGTGCCAGCAGACGACAGAAGTACCAAGAGACCCAGTACTTC	CASRRQKYQETQYF